The 13 T cell receptor beta chains below were found in one sample sequenced in a study of beta chain features in type 1 diabetes. These receptors have no identified antigens. Regarding the study as a whole: In every one of the four CD4+ subsets, TCRB CDR3s were moderately but significantly shorter in Type 1 diabetes patients.

Investigators reverse transcribed all isolated RNA, so they sequenced expressed TCRB transcripts. Clones were read by immunoSEQ multiplex PCR, and TCRdb kept only the in-frame ones, dropping some. The sample records roughly 730,000 clones, 13% being singletons. The sequenced sample consisted of naive CD4+ T cells from blood. Every receptor here comes from a man aged 18 to 35 with type 1 diabetes.

This clone turned up a few times. The chain employs TRBV13 and TRBJ2-1; 7 bases line up with TRBD1. The V gene end was trimmed by 5 bases and the J gene end by 3 bases; junction bases not matched to a gene: 10. This CDR3 has 16 amino acids. Germline V lookup: CDR1 PRHDT, CDR2 FYEKMQ (reference sequence). The CDR3 DNA reads TGTGCCAGCAGCCTGCTCCGAGGGGGCGACTACAATGAGCAGTTCTTC. Translated, it gives CASSLLRGGDYNEQFF.

Remarks on this clone: The sample holds other DNA sequences that translate to the same CDR3. V usage is TRBV19 and J usage is TRBJ1-5, with 8 positions matching TRBD1. CDR1 and CDR2 (germline): LNHDA, SQIVND (reference sequence). CDR3 length: 14 amino acids. J was trimmed by 2 bases and V by 5 bases; bases with no gene match: 2. For the CDR3, the DNA is TGTGCCAGTAGTGGACAGGGAGGCAATCAGCCCCAGCATTTT. Residues: CASSGQGGNQPQHF.

This clone was seen a few times. V and J are TRBV5-4 and TRBJ1-3; TRBD1 agrees at 7 bases. Germline CDR1 reads SGHNT; CDR2 reads YYREEE (reference sequence). There are 15 residues in the CDR3. With V trimmed by 1 base and J by 6 bases, 7 bases remained unmatched. CDR3 in amino acids: CASSLRQGTSNTIYF. CDR3 nucleotides: TGTGCCAGCAGCTTGAGACAGGGAACGTCAAACACCATATATTTT.

In its sample, this clone was seen a few times. The chain combines TRBV7-9 with TRBJ2-5; D is uncertain. Germline V gene sequence: CDR1 SEHNR, CDR2 FQNEAQ (reference sequence). The V end was cut by 3 bases, the J end by 5 bases, with 7 bases between. CDR3 length: 12 residues. CDR3 DNA: TGTGCCAGCAGCTTCTCAGCGGAGACCCAGTACTTC. It yields the protein CASSFSAETQYF. The variable domain in full, with the rest retrieved from reference TRBV7-9 and TRBJ2-5, is DTGVSQNPRHKITKRGQNVTFRCDPISEHNRLYWYRQTLGQGPEFLTYFQNEAQLEKSRLLSDRFSAERPKGSFSTLEIQRTEQGDSAMYLCASSFSAETQYFGPGTRLLVL.

This clone was found a few times. The rearrangement joins TRBV7-8 to TRBJ2-1; D is unclear. Trimming shortened V by 3 bases and J by 6 bases, and 9 bases separated the two germline ends. CDR3 size: 13 residues. CDR1 and CDR2 (germline): SGHVS, FQNEAQ. CDR3 sequence (DNA): TGTGCCAGCAGCTTTATTCGGAGCAATGAGCAGTTCTTC. Translating it yields CASSFIRSNEQFF.

This clone was recorded a few times. Other nucleotide sequences in the sample specify the same CDR3. V is TRBV30 and J is TRBJ1-6; 7 bases are a match to TRBD1. Looked up from germline, CDR1 is GTSNPN and CDR2 is SVGIG (reference sequence). Losses at the gene ends were 0 bases for V and 7 bases for J; bases not matched to a gene: 0. CDR3 length: 13 amino acids. The CDR3 loop is CAWSVQGNSPLHF. In DNA form, the CDR3 reads TGTGCCTGGAGTGTACAGGGGAATTCACCCCTCCACTTT. The full variable domain, in which reference TRBV30 and TRBJ1-6 provide the parts outside the CDR3, is SQTIHQWPATLVQPVGSPLSLECTVEGTSNPNLYWYRQAAGRGLQLLFYSVGIGQISSEVPQNLSASRPQDRQFILSSKKLLLSDSGFYLCAWSVQGNSPLHFGNGTRLTVT.

The chain recombines TRBV10-3 with TRBJ1-2, with 8 bases fitting TRBD1. The germline CDR1 and CDR2 sequences are ENHRY and SYGVKD. The CDR3 has 13 amino acids. V lost 9 bases and J lost 2; bases outside the gene matches: 5. The CDR3 DNA reads as TGTGCCATTGAGGACAGGGCCAACTATGGCTACACCTTC. Amino acids: CAIEDRANYGYTF.

This clone has a single count. J is TRBJ1-5 and V is TRBV14; D ambiguous. Trimming removed 0 bases from V and 6 bases from J, with 6 bases in between. The CDR3 is made up of 13 amino acids. Germline lookup yields CDR1 SGHDN and CDR2 FVKESK. CDR3: CASSQDLVQPQHF. DNA of the CDR3: TGTGCCAGCAGCCAAGATTTGGTTCAGCCCCAGCATTTT. Drawing the rest from reference TRBV14 and TRBJ1-5, the complete variable domain is EAGVTQFPSHSVIEKGQTVTLRCDPISGHDNLYWYRRVMGKEIKFLLHFVKESKQDESGMPNNRFLAERTGGTYSTLKVQPAELEDSGVYFCASSQDLVQPQHFGDGTRLSIL.

This clone has only a few counts. The chain carries TRBV9 and TRBJ2-2; D gene ambiguous. CDR1 is SGDLS, CDR2 YYNGEE, per germline. V lost 4 bases and J 2 bases, leaving 9 bases between the germline ends. CDR3 length: 14 amino acids. The CDR3 reads CASSSRTNTGELFF. CDR3 coding DNA: TGTGCCAGCAGCTCTCGGACCAACACCGGGGAGCTGTTTTTT. The full variable domain, in which reference TRBV9 and TRBJ2-2 provide the parts outside the CDR3, is DSGVTQTPKHLITATGQRVTLRCSPRSGDLSVYWYQQSLDQGLQFLIQYYNGEERAKGNILERFSAQQFPDLHSELNLSSLELGDSALYFCASSSRTNTGELFFGEGSRLTVL.

The chain employs TRBV6-5 and TRBJ2-5; D ambiguous. The CDR3 runs 13 residues. From germline, CDR1 is MNHEY and CDR2 SVGAGI. Trimming shortened V by 5 bases and J by 13 bases, and 20 bases separated the two germline ends. This CDR3 is CASSPPSTRTLYF. DNA of the CDR3: TGTGCCAGCAGTCCCCCCAGCACCCGAACACTGTACTTC.

This chain uses TRBV29-1 with TRBJ1-2; D possibly corresponds to TRBD1 (5 bases). The CDR3 covers 13 residues. Deletions cut 4 bases from V and 1 base from J, with 10 bases between. CDR1 is SQVTM, CDR2 ANQGSEA, per germline. The CDR3 nucleotides are TGCAGCGTTGTGCCGGGGGTTAACTATGGCTACACCTTC. Its translation: CSVVPGVNYGYTF.

V gene TRBV2 combines with J gene TRBJ1-1; TRBD1 might be the D (6 bases). Germline V gene data show CDR1 as SNHLY and CDR2 as FYNNEI. Trimming took 7 bases from V and 6 from J, leaving 12 bases between them. The CDR3 runs 12 residues. CDR3 in DNA: TGTGCCAGCAACCAGGACAGCTCTGAAGCTTTCTTT. It is translated as CASNQDSSEAFF.

The J gene is TRBJ2-1, the V gene TRBV7-9; 9 nucleotides match TRBD2. The CDR3 is 14 amino acids. J gave up 6 bases and V 8 bases, and 8 bases lay outside the gene matches. Germline V gives CDR1 SEHNR, CDR2 FQNEAQ (reference sequence). CDR3 amino acids: CASSTSGKGNEQFF. In nucleotides, the CDR3 is TGTGCCAGCTCGACTAGCGGTAAAGGCAATGAGCAGTTCTTC.